Described below is a single T cell receptor beta chain sequence and its context. This record belongs to a study of blood T cell repertoires in COVID-19. Study-wide context: Donors in the United States, Italy and Spain gave samples during acute or convalescent COVID-19. PBMCs, B-cell-depleted T cells, or T cells provided the cDNA or gDNA that made up the material.

Losses at the gene ends were 4 bases for V and 0 bases for J; bases not matched to a gene: 1. The CDR3 is 14 amino acids. CDR1 is SEHNR, CDR2 FQNEAQ, per germline (reference sequence). The authors' processing: Amplification of reference gene primers provided the estimated nucleated cell counts. The repertoire was sequenced with immunoSEQ multiplex PCR; TCRdb's copy has only in-frame clones and lacks some. From that table come the V and J calls and clone size; the DNA was used to work out D and trimming. The table lists about 170,000 clones, approximately 84% of them singletons. The chain has TRBV7-9 and TRBJ2-7; TRBD1 agrees at 9 bases. The sample comprised peripheral blood. The receptor comes from a human donor with acute or convalescent COVID-19. The donor label of this sample is uncertain. CDR3 loop: CASSSTGGSYEQYF. CDR3 DNA sequence: TGTGCCAGCAGCTCGACAGGGGGCTCCTACGAGCAGTACTTC.